The clone carrying this T cell receptor beta chain was recorded many times. From germline, CDR1 is SEHNR and CDR2 FQNEAQ (reference sequence). The CDR3 has 14 amino acids. V was clipped by 4 bases and J by 7 bases; unmatched bases: 6. This entry is derived from a study of T cells in Graves' hyperthyroidism and ophthalmopathy. RNA transcripts served as the template for amplifying TCR beta CDR3 regions. The HTBI primer set drove a first-round RT-PCR of the TCR CDR3. TCRdb reanalysed the multiplex PCR reads using MiXCR and keeps one entry per CDR3 protein. The sample carries about 290,000 distinct CDR3 sequences, over 15% recorded once.

This receptor was identified in a woman aged 55-69 years with Graves' ophthalmopathy. This chain joins TRBV7-9 and TRBJ2-1, with 8 bases lining up with TRBD2. The sequenced sample consisted of blood. Here the CDR3 DNA reads TGTGCCAGCAGCTCCTGGACTAGCAGGAATGAGCAGTTCTTC. Translating it yields CASSSWTSRNEQFF. The whole variable domain, remainder taken from reference TRBV7-9 and TRBJ2-1, is DTGVSQNPRHKITKRGQNVTFRCDPISEHNRLYWYRQTLGQGPEFLTYFQNEAQLEKSRLLSDRFSAERPKGSFSTLEIQRTEQGDSAMYLCASSSWTSRNEQFFGPGTRLTVL.